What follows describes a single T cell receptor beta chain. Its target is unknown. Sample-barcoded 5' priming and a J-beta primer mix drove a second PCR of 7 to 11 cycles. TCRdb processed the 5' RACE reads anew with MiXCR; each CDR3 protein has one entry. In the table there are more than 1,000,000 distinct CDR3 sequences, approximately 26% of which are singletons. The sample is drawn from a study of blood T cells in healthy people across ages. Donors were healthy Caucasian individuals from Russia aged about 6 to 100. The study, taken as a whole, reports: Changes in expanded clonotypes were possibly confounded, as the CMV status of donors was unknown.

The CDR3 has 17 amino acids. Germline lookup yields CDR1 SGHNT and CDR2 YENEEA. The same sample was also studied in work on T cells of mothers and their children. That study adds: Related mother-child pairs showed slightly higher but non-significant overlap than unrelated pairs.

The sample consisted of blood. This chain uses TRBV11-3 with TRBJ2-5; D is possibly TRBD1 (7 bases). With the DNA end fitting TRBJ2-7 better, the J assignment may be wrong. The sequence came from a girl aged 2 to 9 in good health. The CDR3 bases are TGTGCCAGCAGCGCCATCCAGGGGGGAGGAGGTTCGATCGAGCAGTACTTC. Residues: CASSAIQGGGGSIEQYF.